The sequence of this T cell receptor (beta chain) was determined in a study of blood T cells in healthy people across ages. Overall study findings and caveats: Naive T cell percentage strongly correlated with TCR beta diversity. Estimates drawn from one million T cells were deemed to understate diversity.

Trimming cost V 4 bases and J 6 bases, with 13 bases left between them. The CDR3 sequence is 14 residues long. Germline V gene data show CDR1 as SEHNR and CDR2 as FQNEAQ (reference sequence). Worth noting for this clonotype: What it binds is unknown.

With a J-beta primer mix and a sample-barcoded 5' primer, a second PCR ran about 7 to 11 cycles. Each TCR beta cDNA got a 12-nucleotide random molecular identifier. TCRdb reprocessed the 5' RACE reads with MiXCR, giving one entry per CDR3 protein. This table holds under 950,000 distinct CDR3 sequences, about 20% found once. The authors extracted at least 5 micrograms of total RNA per sample. This chain uses TRBV7-9 with TRBJ2-1; possible D gene TRBD2, 5 bases. This TCR came from a man aged 70 or older in good health. Specimen: blood. Here the CDR3 reads CASSSRPGGNEQFF. The CDR3 DNA reads as TGTGCCAGCAGCTCTAGACCCGGAGGCAATGAGCAGTTCTTC.